Given below is one T cell receptor (beta chain) in context. The data were obtained in a study of blood T cell repertoires in COVID-19. Study details: Whether acute or convalescent, the COVID-19 samples came from the United States, Italy and Spain. T cells, B-cell-depleted T cells, or PBMCs supplied cDNA or gDNA.

The V gene lost 3 bases and the J gene lost 5 bases, with 7 bases spanning the gap. This CDR3 comprises 12 residues. Germline CDR1 LGHDT, CDR2 YNNKEL (reference sequence). Source study methods: Estimation of nucleated cell counts was performed using reference gene primer amplification. The data were produced by immunoSEQ multiplex PCR, yet TCRdb's version contains in-frame clones alone and is incomplete. The V and J calls and the clone size are those of that table, but D and trimming were determined from the DNA. The table lists 60,000 or so clones, approximately 84% of them singletons. This sequence was found in a human donor in a cohort sampled during active COVID-19. This rearrangement joins TRBV3-1 (or the pseudogene TRBV3-2) to TRBJ2-5; D ambiguous. The specimen sequenced was peripheral blood. CDR3 DNA sequence: TGTGCCAGCAGCCAGATGCGGGAGACCCAGTACTTC. Translation gives CASSQMRETQYF.